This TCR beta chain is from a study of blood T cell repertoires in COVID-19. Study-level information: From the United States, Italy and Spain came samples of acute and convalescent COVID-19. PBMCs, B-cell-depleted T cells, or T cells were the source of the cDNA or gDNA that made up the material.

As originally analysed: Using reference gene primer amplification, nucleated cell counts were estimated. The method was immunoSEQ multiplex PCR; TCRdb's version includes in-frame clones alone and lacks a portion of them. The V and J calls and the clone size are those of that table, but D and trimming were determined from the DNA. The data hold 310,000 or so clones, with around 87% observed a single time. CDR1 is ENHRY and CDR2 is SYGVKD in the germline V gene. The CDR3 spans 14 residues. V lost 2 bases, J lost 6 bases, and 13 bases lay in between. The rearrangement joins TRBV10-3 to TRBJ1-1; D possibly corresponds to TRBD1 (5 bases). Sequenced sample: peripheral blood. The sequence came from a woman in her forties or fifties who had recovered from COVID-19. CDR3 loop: CAISEGGPGAEAFF. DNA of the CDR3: TGTGCCATCAGTGAGGGGGGTCCGGGGGCTGAAGCTTTCTTT.